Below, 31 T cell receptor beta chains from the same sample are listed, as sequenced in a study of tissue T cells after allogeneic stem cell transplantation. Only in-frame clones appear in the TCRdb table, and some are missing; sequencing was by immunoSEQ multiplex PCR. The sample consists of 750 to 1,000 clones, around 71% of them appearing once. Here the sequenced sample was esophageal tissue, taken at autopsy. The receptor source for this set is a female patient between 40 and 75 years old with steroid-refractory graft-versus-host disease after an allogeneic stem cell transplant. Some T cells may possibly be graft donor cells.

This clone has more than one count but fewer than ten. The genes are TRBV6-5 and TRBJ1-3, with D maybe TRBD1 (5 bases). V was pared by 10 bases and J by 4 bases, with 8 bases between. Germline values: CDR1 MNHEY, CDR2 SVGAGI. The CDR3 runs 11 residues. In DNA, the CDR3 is TGTGCCACCAAGGGGGGAAACACCATATATTTT. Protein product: CATKGGNTIYF.

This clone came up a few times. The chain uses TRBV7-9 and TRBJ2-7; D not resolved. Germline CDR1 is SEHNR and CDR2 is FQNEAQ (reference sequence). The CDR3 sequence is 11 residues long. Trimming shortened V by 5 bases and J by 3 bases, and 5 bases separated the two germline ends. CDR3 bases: TGTGCCAGCAGCCTGTACTACGAGCAGTACTTC. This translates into CASSLYYEQYF.

CDR3 bases: TGCGCCAGCAGCTTGGTTGCGGGGATCCAAGAGACCCAGTACTTC. Residues: CASSLVAGIQETQYF. The gene calls are TRBV5-1 and TRBJ2-5; D is perhaps TRBD2 (6 bases). Germline V gives CDR1 SGHRS, CDR2 YFSETQ. The germline V and J ends were trimmed by 0 bases and 1 base, with 10 bases remaining between them. CDR3 length: 15 residues.

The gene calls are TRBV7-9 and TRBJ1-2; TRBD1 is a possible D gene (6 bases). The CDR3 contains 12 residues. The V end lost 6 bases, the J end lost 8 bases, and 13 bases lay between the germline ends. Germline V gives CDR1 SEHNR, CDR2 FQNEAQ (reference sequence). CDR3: CASRTGYQGYTF. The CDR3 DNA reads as TGTGCCAGCAGAACAGGGTATCAAGGCTACACCTTC.

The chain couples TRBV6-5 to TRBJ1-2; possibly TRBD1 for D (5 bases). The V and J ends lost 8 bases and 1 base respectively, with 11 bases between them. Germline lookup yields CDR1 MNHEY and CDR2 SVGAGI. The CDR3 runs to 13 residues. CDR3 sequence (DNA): TGTGCCAGCGACAGACACTTTAACTATGGCTACACCTTC. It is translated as CASDRHFNYGYTF.

The DNA for the CDR3 is TGTGCCAGCAGCAGTCCGTGGAGGGGGCATGAGACCCAGTACTTC. It codes for CASSSPWRGHETQYF. The V call is TRBV6-6, the J call TRBJ2-5, with D perhaps TRBD1 (7 bases). Germline V gene lookup returns CDR1 MNHNY and CDR2 SVGAGI (reference sequence). Trimming took 6 bases from V and 5 from J, leaving 19 bases between them. This CDR3 comprises 15 residues.

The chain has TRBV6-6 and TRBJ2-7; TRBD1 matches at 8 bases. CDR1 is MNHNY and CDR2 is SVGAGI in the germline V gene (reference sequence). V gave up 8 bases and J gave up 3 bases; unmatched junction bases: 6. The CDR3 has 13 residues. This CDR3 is CASLDRVNYEQYF. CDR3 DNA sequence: TGTGCCAGCTTGGACAGGGTGAACTACGAGCAGTACTTC.

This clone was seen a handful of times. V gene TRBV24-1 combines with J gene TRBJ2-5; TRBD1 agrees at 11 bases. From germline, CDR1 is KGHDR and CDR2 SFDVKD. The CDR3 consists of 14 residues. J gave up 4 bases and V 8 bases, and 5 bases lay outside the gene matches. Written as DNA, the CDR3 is TGTGCCACCAAAGGACAGGGGGCTTTAGAGACCCAGTACTTC. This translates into CATKGQGALETQYF.

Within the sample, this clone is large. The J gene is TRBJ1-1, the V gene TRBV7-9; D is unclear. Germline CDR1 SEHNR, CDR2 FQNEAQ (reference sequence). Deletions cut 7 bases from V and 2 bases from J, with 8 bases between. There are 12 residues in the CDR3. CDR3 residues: CASILINTEAFF. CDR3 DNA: TGTGCCAGCATCCTCATAAACACTGAAGCTTTCTTT. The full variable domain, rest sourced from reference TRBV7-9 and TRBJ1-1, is DTGVSQNPRHKITKRGQNVTFRCDPISEHNRLYWYRQTLGQGPEFLTYFQNEAQLEKSRLLSDRFSAERPKGSFSTLEIQRTEQGDSAMYLCASILINTEAFFGQGTRLTVV.

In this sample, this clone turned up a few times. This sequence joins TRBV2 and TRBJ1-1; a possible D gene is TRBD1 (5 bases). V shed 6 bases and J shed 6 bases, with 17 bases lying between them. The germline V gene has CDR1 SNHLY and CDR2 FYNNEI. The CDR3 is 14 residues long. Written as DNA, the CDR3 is TGTGCCAGCAGCTTGGGACGGCGTAAAGCTGAAGCTTTCTTT. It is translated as CASSLGRRKAEAFF.

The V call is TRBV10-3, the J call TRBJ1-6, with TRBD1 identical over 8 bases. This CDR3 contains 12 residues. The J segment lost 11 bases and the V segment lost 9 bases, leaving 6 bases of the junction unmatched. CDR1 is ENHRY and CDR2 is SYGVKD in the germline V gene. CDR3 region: CAIGQGETPLHF. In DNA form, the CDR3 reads TGTGCCATAGGACAGGGAGAGACACCCCTCCACTTT.

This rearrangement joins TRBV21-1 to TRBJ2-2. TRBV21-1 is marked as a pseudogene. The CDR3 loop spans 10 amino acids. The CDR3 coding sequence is TGTGCCAGCAGCAAGGGGGAGCTGTTTTTT. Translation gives CASSKGELFF.

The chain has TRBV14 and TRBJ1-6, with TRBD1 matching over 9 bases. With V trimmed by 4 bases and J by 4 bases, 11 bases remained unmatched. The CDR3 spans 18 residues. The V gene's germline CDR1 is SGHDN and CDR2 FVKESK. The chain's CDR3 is CASSLPGQGRGYNSPLHF. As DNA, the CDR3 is TGTGCCAGCAGCCTCCCGGGACAGGGAAGAGGGTATAATTCACCCCTCCACTTT.

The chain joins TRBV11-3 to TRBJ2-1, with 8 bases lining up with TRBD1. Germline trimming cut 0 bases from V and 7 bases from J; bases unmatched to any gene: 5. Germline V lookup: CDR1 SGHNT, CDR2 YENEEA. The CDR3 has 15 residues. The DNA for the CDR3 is TGTGCCAGCAGCTTAGACGGACAGGGTGGAAATGAGCAGTTCTTC. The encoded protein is CASSLDGQGGNEQFF.

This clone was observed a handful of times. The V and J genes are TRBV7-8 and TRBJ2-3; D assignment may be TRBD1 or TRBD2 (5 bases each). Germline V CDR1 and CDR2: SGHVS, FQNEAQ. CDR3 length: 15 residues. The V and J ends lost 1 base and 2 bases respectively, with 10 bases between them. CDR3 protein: CASSLVGRFTDTQYF. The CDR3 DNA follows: TGTGCCAGCAGCTTAGTGGGACGGTTCACAGATACGCAGTATTTT.

The CDR3 region has the DNA TGTGCCAGCAGCTTAAACGAGGAGGGTACGCAGTATTTT. It yields the protein CASSLNEEGTQYF. The chain combines TRBV7-9 with TRBJ2-3; perhaps TRBD2 as D (6 bases). The CDR3 length is 13 residues. In germline, CDR1 is SEHNR, CDR2 FQNEAQ (reference sequence). Trimming cost V 2 bases and J 8 bases, with 11 bases left between them.

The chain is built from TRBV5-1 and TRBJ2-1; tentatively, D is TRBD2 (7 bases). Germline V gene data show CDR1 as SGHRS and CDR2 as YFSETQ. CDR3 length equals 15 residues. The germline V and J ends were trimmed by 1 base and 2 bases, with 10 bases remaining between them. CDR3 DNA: TGCGCCAGCAGCTTGCTGGGGGGGCCCTACAATGAGCAGTTCTTC. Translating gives CASSLLGGPYNEQFF.

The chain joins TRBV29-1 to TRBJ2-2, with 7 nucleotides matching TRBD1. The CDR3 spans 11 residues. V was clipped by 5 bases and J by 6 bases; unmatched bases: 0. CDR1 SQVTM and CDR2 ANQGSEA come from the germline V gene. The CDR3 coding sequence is TGCAGCGTTACAGGGGCCGGGGAGCTGTTTTTT. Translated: CSVTGAGELFF.

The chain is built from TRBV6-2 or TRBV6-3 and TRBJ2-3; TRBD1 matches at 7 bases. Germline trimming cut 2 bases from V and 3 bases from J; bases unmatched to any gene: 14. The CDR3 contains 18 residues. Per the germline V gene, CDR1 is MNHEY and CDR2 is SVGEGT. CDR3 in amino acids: CASSYLHRGGGQTDTQYF. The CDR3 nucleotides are TGTGCCAGCAGTTACCTTCACAGGGGTGGAGGACAGACAGATACGCAGTATTTT.

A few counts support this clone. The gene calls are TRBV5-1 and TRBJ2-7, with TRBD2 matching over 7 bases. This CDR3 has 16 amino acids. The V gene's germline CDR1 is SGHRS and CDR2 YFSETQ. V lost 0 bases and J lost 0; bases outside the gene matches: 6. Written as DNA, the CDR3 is TGCGCCAGCAGCTTGGTCCTAGCGGAAAGCTCCTACGAGCAGTACTTC. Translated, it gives CASSLVLAESSYEQYF.

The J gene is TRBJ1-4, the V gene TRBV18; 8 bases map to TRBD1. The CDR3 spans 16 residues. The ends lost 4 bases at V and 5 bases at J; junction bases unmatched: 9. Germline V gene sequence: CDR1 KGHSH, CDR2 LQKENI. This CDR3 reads CASSLMPGQENEKLFF. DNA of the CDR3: TGTGCCAGCTCACTTATGCCGGGACAGGAGAATGAAAAACTGTTTTTT.

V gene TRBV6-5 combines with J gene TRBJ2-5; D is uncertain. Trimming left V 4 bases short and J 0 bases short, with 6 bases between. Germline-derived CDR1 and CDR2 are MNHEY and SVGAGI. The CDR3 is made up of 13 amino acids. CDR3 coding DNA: TGTGCCAGCAGTTTAGACCACCAAGAGACCCAGTACTTC. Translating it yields CASSLDHQETQYF.

Here the CDR3 DNA reads TGTGCCAGCAGGGAGGAGCGGGAGCTTGAGCAGTTCTTC. Translation: CASREERELEQFF. The rearrangement joins TRBV11-2 to TRBJ2-1, with TRBD2 matching over 8 bases. Germline CDR1 is SGHAT and CDR2 is FQNNGV. The CDR3 extends over 13 amino acids. Unmatched junction bases numbered 7, after V lost 6 bases and J lost 9 bases.

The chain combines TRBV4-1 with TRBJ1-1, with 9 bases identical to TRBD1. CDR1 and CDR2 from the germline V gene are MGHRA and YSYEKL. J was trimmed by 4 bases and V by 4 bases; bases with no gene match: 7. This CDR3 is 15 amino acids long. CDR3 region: CASSPTGQGGTEAFF. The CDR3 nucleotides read TGCGCCAGCAGCCCAACGGGACAGGGTGGCACTGAAGCTTTCTTT.

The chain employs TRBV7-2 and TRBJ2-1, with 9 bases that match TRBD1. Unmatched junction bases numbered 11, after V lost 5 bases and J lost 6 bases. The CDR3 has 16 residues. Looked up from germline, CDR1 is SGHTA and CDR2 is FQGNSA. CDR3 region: CASSASGTGRANEQFF. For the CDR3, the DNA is TGTGCCAGCAGCGCCTCGGGGACAGGGAGGGCCAATGAGCAGTTCTTC.

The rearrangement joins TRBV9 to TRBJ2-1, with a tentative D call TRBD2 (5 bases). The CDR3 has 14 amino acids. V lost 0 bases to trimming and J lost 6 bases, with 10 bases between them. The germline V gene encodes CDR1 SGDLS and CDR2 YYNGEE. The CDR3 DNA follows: TGTGCCAGCAGCGTAGGGGAGAACCGCAATGAGCAGTTCTTC. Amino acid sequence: CASSVGENRNEQFF.

This chain's CDR3 is CASSLRGARTYEQYF. CDR3 bases: TGTGCCAGCAGCTTAAGAGGGGCTCGTACCTACGAGCAGTACTTC. The rearrangement joins TRBV13 to TRBJ2-7; D assignment may be TRBD1 or TRBD2 (5 bases each). The CDR3 runs 15 residues. The V and J ends lost 2 bases and 2 bases respectively, with 13 bases between them. Looked up from germline, CDR1 is PRHDT and CDR2 is FYEKMQ (reference sequence).

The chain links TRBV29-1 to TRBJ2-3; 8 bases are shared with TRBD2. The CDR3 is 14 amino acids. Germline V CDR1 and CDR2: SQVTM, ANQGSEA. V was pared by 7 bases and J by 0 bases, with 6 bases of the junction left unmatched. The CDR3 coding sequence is TGCAGCGCCGGGGGGGGATCTAGCACAGATACGCAGTATTTT. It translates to CSAGGGSSTDTQYF.

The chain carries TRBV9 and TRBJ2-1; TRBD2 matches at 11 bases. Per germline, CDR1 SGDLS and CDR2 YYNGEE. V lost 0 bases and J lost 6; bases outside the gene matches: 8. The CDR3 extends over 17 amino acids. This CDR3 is CASSVVASGGPSNEQFF. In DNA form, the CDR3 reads TGTGCCAGCAGCGTAGTGGCTAGCGGGGGGCCAAGCAATGAGCAGTTCTTC.

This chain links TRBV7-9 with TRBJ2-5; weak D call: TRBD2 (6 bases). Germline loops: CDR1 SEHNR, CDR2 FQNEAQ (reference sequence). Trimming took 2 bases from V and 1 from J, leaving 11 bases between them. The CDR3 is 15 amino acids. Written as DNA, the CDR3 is TGTGCCAGCAGCTTACTGGGGGGATTCCAAGAGACCCAGTACTTC. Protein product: CASSLLGGFQETQYF.

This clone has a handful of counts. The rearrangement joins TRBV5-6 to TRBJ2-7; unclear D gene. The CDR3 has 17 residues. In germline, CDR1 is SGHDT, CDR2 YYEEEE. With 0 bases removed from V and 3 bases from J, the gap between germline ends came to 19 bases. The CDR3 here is CASSLAGTDRGRYEQYF. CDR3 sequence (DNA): TGTGCCAGCAGCTTGGCCGGAACGGACCGTGGGCGCTACGAGCAGTACTTC. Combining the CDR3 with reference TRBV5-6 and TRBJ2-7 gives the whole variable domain DAGVTQSPTHLIKTRGQQVTLRCSPKSGHDTVSWYQQALGQGPQFIFQYYEEEERQRGNFPDRFSGHQFPNYSSELNVNALLLGDSALYLCASSLAGTDRGRYEQYFGPGTRLTVT.